This T cell receptor (beta chain) was identified during a study of T cells in Graves' hyperthyroidism and ophthalmopathy. Study at large: Peripheral blood sampling occurred at initial diagnosis, before any treatment.

About this clonotype: One end of the junction is discordant with germline, which a read error may explain.

Uncontrolled infection, other autoimmune disease, pregnancy and lactation each barred patients from inclusion. From RNA transcripts, TCR beta CDR3 regions were amplified. Researchers ran a first-round RT-PCR on the TCR CDR3 using the HTBI primer set. TCRdb re-called the multiplex PCR reads through MiXCR, storing one row per CDR3 protein. Altogether hundreds of thousands of distinct CDR3 sequences are present, roughly 37% being singletons, with the ten largest covering around 9.3%. CDR3 length: 15 amino acids. The germline V gene encodes CDR1 SGHTA and CDR2 FQGNSA. The chain carries TRBV7-2 and TRBJ2-7, with D perhaps assigned TRBD1 or TRBD2 (6 bases each). The sequencing sample was made of blood. This clonotype was sampled from a man between 18 and 29 years old with Graves' hyperthyroidism. CDR3 region: CAGSFGEGGSYEQYF. Here the CDR3 DNA reads TGTGCCGGCAGCTTCGGCGAGGGGGGTTCCTACGAGCAGTACTTC.